Shown below are 20 T cell receptor beta chains from a single sample sequenced in a study of control samples from healthy donors and cancer patients (dated by TCRdb to about 2020). To prepare the library, the immunoSEQ multiplex PCR assay was applied. TCRdb's version of the immuneACCESS table is confined to in-frame rearrangements and falls short of the full clone set. An unresolved V gene accounts for under half of the shortfall where checked; the remainder is of unknown origin. The sample profile shows over 15,000 clones; 85% to 90% of them were found once. The top ten clonotypes cover under 35% of the sample. The sequenced material came from PBMCs. These receptor sequences come from a man in his 60s with head and neck cancer.

The V gene is TRBV6-5, the J gene TRBJ1-2; D remains unclear. The CDR3 is 14 amino acids. Per the germline V gene, CDR1 is MNHEY and CDR2 is SVGAGI. Between the trimmed V and J ends, which lost 6 bases and 2 bases, there was a span of 13 bases. The CDR3 protein is CASREDGRNYGYTF. The CDR3, as DNA: TGTGCCAGCAGAGAGGACGGTCGAAACTATGGCTACACCTTC.

This clone came up a few times. This chain joins TRBV19 and TRBJ1-3; TRBD1 agrees at 12 bases. The CDR3 is made up of 18 amino acids. CDR1 LNHDA and CDR2 SQIVND come from the germline V gene (reference sequence). The V segment lost 7 bases and the J segment 0 bases; nucleotides outside the gene matches: 10. The CDR3 DNA follows: TGTGCCAGTACCGGCCGGGACAGGGGGCGACCCTCTGGAAACACCATATATTTT. Its protein is CASTGRDRGRPSGNTIYF.

The chain recombines TRBV29-1 with TRBJ2-2; D may be TRBD1 or TRBD2 (5 bases each). The CDR3 covers 13 residues. Looked up from germline, CDR1 is SQVTM and CDR2 is ANQGSEA. V was shortened by 7 bases and J by 4 bases, with 13 bases between the two germline ends. The chain's CDR3 is CSAGRGFTGELFF. The CDR3 DNA is TGCAGCGCAGGCCGGGGCTTCACCGGGGAGCTGTTTTTT.

This chain uses TRBV11-3 with TRBJ2-5; D remains unclear. CDR1 is SGHNT, CDR2 YENEEA, per germline. Trimming took 3 bases from V and 2 from J, leaving 16 bases between them. This CDR3 has 16 residues. Here the CDR3 DNA reads TGTGCCAGCAGCTTGGCTACGGGTCCAGCACAAGAGACCCAGTACTTC. Translating it yields CASSLATGPAQETQYF. The full variable domain, in which reference TRBV11-3 and TRBJ2-5 provide the parts outside the CDR3, is EAGVVQSPRYKIIEKKQPVAFWCNPISGHNTLYWYLQNLGQGPELLIRYENEEAVDDSQLPKDRFSAERLKGVDSTLKIQPAELGDSAVYLCASSLATGPAQETQYFGPGTRLLVL.

The J gene is TRBJ1-4, the V gene TRBV2, with 7 bases lining up with TRBD1. The CDR3 covers 14 residues. V trimming: 6 bases; J trimming: 5 bases; junction bases outside the gene matches: 6. CDR1 is SNHLY, CDR2 FYNNEI, per germline. The CDR3: CASSRQGGNEKLFF. CDR3 coding DNA: TGTGCCAGCAGCCGACAGGGCGGAAATGAAAAACTGTTTTTT.

The V and J genes are TRBV7-8 and TRBJ2-5, with D possibly being TRBD2 (5 bases). CDR3 length: 14 amino acids. V dropped 3 bases and J dropped 2 bases, with 10 bases sitting between them. The germline V gene encodes CDR1 SGHVS and CDR2 FQNEAQ. The CDR3 region is CASSFVTGQETQYF. CDR3 DNA sequence: TGTGCCAGCAGCTTTGTGACGGGGCAAGAGACCCAGTACTTC.

The rearrangement uses TRBV12-5 and TRBJ1-1, with D perhaps matching TRBD1 (5 bases). Germline V gene data show CDR1 as LGHNT and CDR2 as FRNRAP. The CDR3 runs to 14 residues. Trimming cost V 6 bases and J 8 bases, with 19 bases left between them. For the CDR3, the DNA is TGTGCTAGTGGCCACACGACAGAGGTGGAAGAAGCTTTCTTT. It yields the protein CASGHTTEVEEAFF.

This clone occurred a few times. The chain combines TRBV18 with TRBJ1-2; D gene ambiguous. The CDR3 is made up of 12 amino acids. V was pared by 3 bases and J by 5 bases, with 7 bases between. The germline V gene encodes CDR1 KGHSH and CDR2 LQKENI. The CDR3 spells CASSPRGYGYTF. Written as DNA, the CDR3 is TGTGCCAGCTCACCCCGGGGATATGGCTACACCTTC.

The chain employs TRBV11-2 and TRBJ2-3, with 13 bases identical to TRBD2. Germline CDR1 and CDR2: SGHAT and FQNNGV. The ends lost 5 bases at V and 0 bases at J; junction bases unmatched: 2. This CDR3 is built from 16 residues. This chain's CDR3 is CASSRLAGGSTDTQYF. The CDR3 DNA follows: TGTGCCAGCAGCCGACTAGCGGGGGGTAGCACAGATACGCAGTATTTT. The whole variable domain, filled in from reference TRBV11-2 and TRBJ2-3, reads EAGVAQSPRYKIIEKRQSVAFWCNPISGHATLYWYQQILGQGPKLLIQFQNNGVVDDSQLPKDRFSAERLKGVDSTLKIQPAKLEDSAVYLCASSRLAGGSTDTQYFGPGTRLTVL.

CDR3 amino acids: CASSTGTGEETQYF. The DNA for the CDR3 is TGTGCCAGCAGCACGGGGACAGGGGAAGAGACCCAGTACTTC. The chain employs TRBV11-3 and TRBJ2-5; 10 positions agree with TRBD1. The CDR3 runs 14 residues. V lost 5 bases to trimming and J lost 3 bases; unmatched junction nucleotides: 3. Germline CDR1 and CDR2: SGHNT and YENEEA.

The chain has TRBV6-5 and TRBJ2-1; 8 nucleotides align to TRBD2. V shed 5 bases, J shed 5 bases, and the junction held 5 bases outside the gene matches. Germline V CDR1 and CDR2: MNHEY, SVGAGI. The CDR3 has 14 residues. Written as DNA, the CDR3 is TGTGCCAGCAGTCGGGGGGGCGGGCACAATGAGCAGTTCTTC. Protein product: CASSRGGGHNEQFF.

The chain links TRBV7-9 to TRBJ2-5; D unresolved. The CDR3 is 10 amino acids. CDR1 is SEHNR, CDR2 FQNEAQ, per germline (reference sequence). V was trimmed by 6 bases and J by 9 bases, leaving 8 bases between them. CDR3 sequence (DNA): TGTGCCAGCAGTCCGGCGGCCCAGTACTTC. Amino acids: CASSPAAQYF. Together with reference TRBV7-9 and TRBJ2-5, the CDR3 gives the full variable domain: DTGVSQNPRHKITKRGQNVTFRCDPISEHNRLYWYRQTLGQGPEFLTYFQNEAQLEKSRLLSDRFSAERPKGSFSTLEIQRTEQGDSAMYLCASSPAAQYFGPGTRLLVL.

Only one count was recorded for this clone. This rearrangement joins TRBV6-5 to TRBJ2-7; the match to TRBD1 covers 9 bases. Germline CDR1 reads MNHEY; CDR2 reads SVGAGI. J lost 1 base, V lost 6 bases, and 4 bases had no gene match. The CDR3 runs to 14 residues. CDR3 nucleotides: TGTGCCAGCAGCCGACAGGGGGGGTCCTACGAGCAGTACTTC. Residues: CASSRQGGSYEQYF.

The chain joins TRBV6-4 to TRBJ2-1, with D perhaps matching TRBD2 (6 bases). CDR3 size: 15 residues. Trimming left V 4 bases short and J 6 bases short, with 16 bases between. From germline, CDR1 is MRHNA and CDR2 SNTAGT. CDR3 in amino acids: CASSVEAGTGNEQFF. The CDR3 coding sequence is TGTGCCAGCAGTGTAGAGGCAGGGACTGGCAATGAGCAGTTCTTC.

The chain couples TRBV4-1 to TRBJ1-2; D may be TRBD1 (5 bases). The CDR3 is 14 residues long. V was trimmed by 7 bases and J by 8 bases, leaving 20 bases between them. Germline CDR1 is MGHRA and CDR2 is YSYEKL. CDR3 nucleotide sequence: TGCGCCAGCACCCGGGGCAGGGCGATGGGGGGCTACACCTTC. Translated: CASTRGRAMGGYTF.

The gene calls are TRBV11-3 and TRBJ2-1; D not certain. CDR1 is SGHNT and CDR2 is YENEEA in the germline V gene. V was pared by 4 bases and J by 10 bases, with 17 bases between. This CDR3 is built from 14 residues. The CDR3 nucleotides read TGTGCCAGCAGCTCGATTAGTGAGGCCGGCGAGCAGTTCTTC. It yields the protein CASSSISEAGEQFF.

V usage is TRBV7-2 and J usage is TRBJ2-7; D gene unclear. Per germline, CDR1 SGHTA and CDR2 FQGNSA. There are 11 residues in the CDR3. V was trimmed by 5 bases and J by 1 base, leaving 3 bases between them. The CDR3 protein is CASSASYEQYF. Written as DNA, the CDR3 is TGTGCCAGCAGCGCATCCTACGAGCAGTACTTC.

This chain connects TRBV5-1 to TRBJ2-5; 10 nucleotides align to TRBD1. Germline V gene data show CDR1 as SGHRS and CDR2 as YFSETQ. The CDR3 extends over 17 amino acids. J was trimmed by 4 bases and V by 0 bases; bases with no gene match: 9. The CDR3: CASSLGSGTGVGETQYF. The CDR3, as DNA: TGCGCCAGCAGCTTGGGATCCGGGACAGGGGTGGGAGAGACCCAGTACTTC.

Comments on this clone: Relative to the germline gene, one junction end is altered; a read error may explain this. The rearrangement uses TRBV7-7 and TRBJ1-3; D call uncertain. The CDR3 totals 15 residues. The V gene's germline CDR1 is SSHAT and CDR2 FNYEAQ (reference sequence). CDR3 nucleotide sequence: TGTGCTAGCAGCTCCGGACCGATCTCTGGAAACACCATATATTTT. Translated, it gives CASSSGPISGNTIYF.

The chain has TRBV6-5 and TRBJ1-5; 9 bases are a match to TRBD1. The V and J ends lost 6 bases and 7 bases, in that order; junction bases with no gene match: 10. CDR1 is MNHEY, CDR2 SVGAGI, per germline. This CDR3 has 15 residues. The CDR3 sequence is CASRPDRGTGQPQHF. CDR3 sequence (DNA): TGTGCCAGCAGACCGGACAGGGGAACGGGGCAGCCCCAGCATTTT.